This T cell receptor delta chain originates from a study of gamma-delta T cells after stem cell transplantation (dated by TCRdb to about 2016). This clone is described as large (0.1 to 1%). Its recognized antigen is unknown. The record has no base qualities; no much larger clone is one base away. Receptor amplification or capture employed RT-PCR. Sequencing took place on an Illumina MiSeq. After TCRdb called clones again from the public reads with CATT, rows with identical DNA were merged. The sample table shows over 2,000 delta-chain clones, and approximately 22% are seen once. The top ten constitute about 31% of the sample. The CDR3 holds 22 amino acids from the cysteine to the phenylalanine. Of the read, only the CDR3 DNA is kept; its 66 bases are in frame from base 1. From the germline V gene, CDR1 is TSWWSYY and CDR2 is QGS. Compared with germline, V lacks 3 bases and J lacks 1 base; bases without a gene match: 26.

This sequence was found in a human donor. It is not recorded whose cells these are; they may come from a transplant donor. Material: gamma-delta T cells. The chain employs TRDV1 and TRDJ1, with 7 central nucleotides matching TRDD3. The nucleotides are TGTGCTCTTGGGGACCCTCCCGGGCTACGGCGACTACTGGGGACCCCCACCGATAAACTCATCTTT. This yields the protein CALGDPPGLRRLLGTPTDKLIF.